This T cell receptor (beta chain) was recorded in a study of shared clonotypes between healthy human individuals. Overall study: Participating donors consisted of a couple of women and a few men aged 18 to 49.

Sequenced by immunoSEQ multiplex PCR; TCRdb stores in-frame clones only, minus some. The sample includes approximately 500,000 clones, approximately 95% of them seen just once. This CDR3 is 12 amino acids long. Germline V gene lookup returns CDR1 ENHRY and CDR2 SYGVKD. Trimming pared 10 bases from V and 5 bases from J, leaving 14 bases between. The sequence was collected from a woman in her 30s in good health. Specimen: naive CD4+ T cells sorted from blood. As for subset: CD45RA+ positively selected. This sequence joins TRBV10-3 and TRBJ2-5; tentative D call: TRBD2 (6 bases). CDR3 coding DNA: TGTGCCACCAACATCGGAGGGGAGACCCAGTACTTC. This gives the protein CATNIGGETQYF.